This T cell receptor (beta chain) was sequenced for a study of T cells in Graves' hyperthyroidism and ophthalmopathy. Study conclusions and caveats: Ophthalmopathy onset followed model prediction by a median approximately 7 months. Also found in blood were most expanded thyroid clonotypes above 0.001.

This clonotype was seen a few times. Antigen specificity is unknown. The CDR3 sequence is 20 residues long. With 1 base removed from V and 3 bases from J, the gap between germline ends came to 27 bases. The V gene's germline CDR1 is PRHDT and CDR2 FYEKMQ (reference sequence). Patients were excluded because of uncontrolled infection, other autoimmune disease, pregnancy or lactation. Using around 10 ml of fresh peripheral blood, PBMCs were prepared. It was RNA transcripts that yielded the amplified TCR beta CDR3 regions. The TCR CDR3 first-round RT-PCR relied on the HTBI primer set. TCRdb independently ran MiXCR on the multiplex PCR reads; one entry per CDR3 protein. The sample lists approximately 610,000 distinct CDR3 sequences, under 15% occurring once.

The J gene is TRBJ2-5, the V gene TRBV13; a weak D match, TRBD2 (6 bases). What was sequenced was blood. The sequence came from a woman aged 40 to 50 with Graves' ophthalmopathy. This CDR3 reads CASSLVGGGGSGPDKETQYF. CDR3 DNA: TGTGCCAGCAGCTTAGTCGGTGGGGGAGGTAGCGGACCCGATAAAGAGACCCAGTACTTC.